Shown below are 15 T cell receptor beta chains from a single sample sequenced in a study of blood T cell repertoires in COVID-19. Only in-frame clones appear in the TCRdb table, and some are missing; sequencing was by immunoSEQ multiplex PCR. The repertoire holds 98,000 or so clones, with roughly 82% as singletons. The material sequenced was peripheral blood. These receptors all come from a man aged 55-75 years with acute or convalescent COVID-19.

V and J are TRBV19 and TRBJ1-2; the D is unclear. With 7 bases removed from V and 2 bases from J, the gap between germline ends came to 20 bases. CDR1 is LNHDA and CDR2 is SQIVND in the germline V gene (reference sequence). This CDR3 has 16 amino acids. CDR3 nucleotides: TGTGCCAGTAAGCCGACGCGATCGGGGTTCAACTATGGCTACACCTTC. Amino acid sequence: CASKPTRSGFNYGYTF.

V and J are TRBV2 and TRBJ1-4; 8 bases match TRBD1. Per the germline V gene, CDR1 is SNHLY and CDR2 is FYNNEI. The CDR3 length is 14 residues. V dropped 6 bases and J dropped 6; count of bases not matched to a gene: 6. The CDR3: CASRNGQGDEKLFF. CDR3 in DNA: TGTGCCAGCAGGAATGGACAGGGTGATGAAAAACTGTTTTTT.

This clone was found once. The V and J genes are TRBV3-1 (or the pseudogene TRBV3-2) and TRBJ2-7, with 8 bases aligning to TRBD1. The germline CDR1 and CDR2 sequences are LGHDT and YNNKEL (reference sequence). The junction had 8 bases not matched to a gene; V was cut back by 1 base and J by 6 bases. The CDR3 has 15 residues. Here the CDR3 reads CASSQVGTGSSEQYF. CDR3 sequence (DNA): TGTGCCAGCAGCCAAGTTGGGACAGGCTCTTCCGAGCAGTACTTC.

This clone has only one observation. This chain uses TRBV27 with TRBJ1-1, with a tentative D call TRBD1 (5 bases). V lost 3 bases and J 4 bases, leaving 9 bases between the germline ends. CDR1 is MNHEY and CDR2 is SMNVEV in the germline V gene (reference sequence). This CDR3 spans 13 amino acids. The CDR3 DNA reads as TGTGCCAGCAGTTTTTTGGGACTCACTGAAGCTTTCTTT. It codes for CASSFLGLTEAFF.

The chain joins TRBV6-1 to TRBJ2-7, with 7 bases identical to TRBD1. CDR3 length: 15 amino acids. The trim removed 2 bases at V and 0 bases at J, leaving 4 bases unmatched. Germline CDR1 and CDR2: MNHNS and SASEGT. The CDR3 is CASSEQGVSSYEQYF. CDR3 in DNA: TGTGCCAGCAGTGAACAGGGGGTGTCCTCCTACGAGCAGTACTTC.

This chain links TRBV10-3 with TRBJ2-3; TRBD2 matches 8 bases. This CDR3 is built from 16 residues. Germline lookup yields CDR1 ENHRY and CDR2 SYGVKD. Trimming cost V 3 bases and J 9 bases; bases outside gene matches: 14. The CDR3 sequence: CAISDLGSGTIGTQYF. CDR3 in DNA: TGTGCCATCAGTGATCTCGGTAGCGGGACTATAGGAACGCAGTATTTT.

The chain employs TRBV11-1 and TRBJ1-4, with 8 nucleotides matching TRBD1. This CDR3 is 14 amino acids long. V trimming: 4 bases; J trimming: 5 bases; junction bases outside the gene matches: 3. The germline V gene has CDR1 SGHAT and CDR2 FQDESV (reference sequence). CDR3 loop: CASSSTGVNEKLFF. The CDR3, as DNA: TGTGCCAGCAGCTCGACAGGGGTGAATGAAAAACTGTTTTTT.

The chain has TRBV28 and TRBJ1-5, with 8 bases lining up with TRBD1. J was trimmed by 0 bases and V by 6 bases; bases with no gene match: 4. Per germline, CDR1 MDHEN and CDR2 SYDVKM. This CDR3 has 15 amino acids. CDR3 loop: CASRRTGYSNQPQHF. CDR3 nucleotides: TGTGCCAGCAGGAGGACAGGGTATAGCAATCAGCCCCAGCATTTT.

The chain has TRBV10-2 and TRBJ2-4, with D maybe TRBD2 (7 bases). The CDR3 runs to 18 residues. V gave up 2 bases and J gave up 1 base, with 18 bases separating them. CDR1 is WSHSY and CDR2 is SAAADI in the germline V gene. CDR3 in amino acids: CASSERGGTWRAKNIQYF. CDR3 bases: TGCGCCAGCAGTGAGAGGGGGGGAACATGGAGGGCCAAAAACATTCAGTACTTC.

Here the CDR3 DNA reads TGTGCCAGCAGTTACCTCGGGACAGATGGCTACACCTTC. This translates into CASSYLGTDGYTF. V and J are TRBV6-5 and TRBJ1-2; TRBD1 agrees at 7 bases. V trimming: 2 bases; J trimming: 6 bases; junction bases outside the gene matches: 3. Germline CDR1 MNHEY, CDR2 SVGAGI. CDR3 length equals 13 residues.

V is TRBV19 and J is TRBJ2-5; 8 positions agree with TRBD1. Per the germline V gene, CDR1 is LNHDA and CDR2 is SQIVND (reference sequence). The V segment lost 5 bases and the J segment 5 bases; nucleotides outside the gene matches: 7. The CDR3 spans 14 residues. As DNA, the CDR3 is TGTGCCAGTAGTCCCCGGACAGGGTTGGAGACCCAGTACTTC. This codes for CASSPRTGLETQYF. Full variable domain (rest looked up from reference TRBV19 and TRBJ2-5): DGGITQSPKYLFRKEGQNVTLSCEQNLNHDAMYWYRQDPGQGLRLIYYSQIVNDFQKGDIAEGYSVSREKKESFPLTVTSAQKNPTAFYLCASSPRTGLETQYFGPGTRLLVL.

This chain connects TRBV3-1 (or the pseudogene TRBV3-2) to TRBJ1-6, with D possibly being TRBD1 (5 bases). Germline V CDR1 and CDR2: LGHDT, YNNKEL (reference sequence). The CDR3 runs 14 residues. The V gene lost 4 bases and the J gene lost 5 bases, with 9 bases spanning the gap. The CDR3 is CASSRQINNSPLHF. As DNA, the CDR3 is TGTGCCAGCAGCCGACAGATTAATAATTCACCCCTCCACTTT.

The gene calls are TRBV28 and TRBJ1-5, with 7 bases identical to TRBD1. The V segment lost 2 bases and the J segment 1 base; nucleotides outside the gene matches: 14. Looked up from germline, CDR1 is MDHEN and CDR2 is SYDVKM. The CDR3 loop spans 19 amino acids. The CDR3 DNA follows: TGTGCCAGCAGTTTACCACCCCAGGGGGGCAGGGGGAGCAATCAGCCCCAGCATTTT. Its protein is CASSLPPQGGRGSNQPQHF.

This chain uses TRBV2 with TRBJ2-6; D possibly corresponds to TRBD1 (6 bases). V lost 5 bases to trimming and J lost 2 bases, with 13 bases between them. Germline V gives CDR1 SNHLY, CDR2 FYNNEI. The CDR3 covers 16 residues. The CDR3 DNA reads TGTGCCAGCAGTTCTAACCCAGGGGCTGGGGCCAACGTCCTGACTTTC. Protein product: CASSSNPGAGANVLTF. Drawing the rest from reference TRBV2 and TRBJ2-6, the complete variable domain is EPEVTQTPSHQVTQMGQEVILRCVPISNHLYFYWYRQILGQKVEFLVSFYNNEISEKSEIFDDQFSVERPDGSNFTLKIRSTKLEDSAMYFCASSSNPGAGANVLTFGAGSRLTVL.

The CDR3 coding sequence is TGTGCCAGCAGCTTGCCTGGGGAGCAGACAGATACGCAGTATTTT. It is translated as CASSLPGEQTDTQYF. This rearrangement joins TRBV5-4 to TRBJ2-3; maybe TRBD2 (5 bases). The V end was cut by 1 base, the J end by 3 bases, with 12 bases between. Germline lookup yields CDR1 SGHNT and CDR2 YYREEE (reference sequence). This CDR3 contains 15 residues.